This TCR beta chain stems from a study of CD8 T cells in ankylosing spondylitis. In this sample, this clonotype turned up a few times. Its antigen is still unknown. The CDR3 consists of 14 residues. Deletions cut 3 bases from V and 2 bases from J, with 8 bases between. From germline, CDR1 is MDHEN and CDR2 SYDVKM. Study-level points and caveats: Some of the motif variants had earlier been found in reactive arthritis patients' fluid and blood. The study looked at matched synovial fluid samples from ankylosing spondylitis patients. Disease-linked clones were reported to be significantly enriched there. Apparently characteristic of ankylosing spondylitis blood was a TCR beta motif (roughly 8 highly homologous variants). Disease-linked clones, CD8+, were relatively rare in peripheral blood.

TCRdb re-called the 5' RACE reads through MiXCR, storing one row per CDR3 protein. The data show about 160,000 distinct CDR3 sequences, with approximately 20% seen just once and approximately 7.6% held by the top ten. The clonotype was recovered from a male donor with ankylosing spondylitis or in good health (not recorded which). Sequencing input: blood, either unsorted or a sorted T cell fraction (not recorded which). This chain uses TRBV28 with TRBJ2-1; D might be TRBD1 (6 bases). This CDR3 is CASSLGQTYNEQFF. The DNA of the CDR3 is TGTGCCAGCAGTTTGGGACAAACCTACAATGAGCAGTTCTTC.